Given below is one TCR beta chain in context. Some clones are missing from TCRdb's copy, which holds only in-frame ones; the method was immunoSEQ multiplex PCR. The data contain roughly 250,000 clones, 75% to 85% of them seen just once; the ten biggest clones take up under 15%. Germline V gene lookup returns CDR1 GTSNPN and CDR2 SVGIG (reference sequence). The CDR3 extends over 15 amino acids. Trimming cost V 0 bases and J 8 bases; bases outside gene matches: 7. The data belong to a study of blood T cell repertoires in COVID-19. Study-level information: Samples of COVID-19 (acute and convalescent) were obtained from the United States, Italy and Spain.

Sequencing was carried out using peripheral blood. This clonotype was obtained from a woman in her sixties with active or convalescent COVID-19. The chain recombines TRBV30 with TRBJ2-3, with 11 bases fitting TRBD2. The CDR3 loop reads CAWSVATSGVGTQYF. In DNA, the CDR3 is TGTGCCTGGAGTGTCGCGACTAGCGGGGTGGGTACGCAGTATTTT.